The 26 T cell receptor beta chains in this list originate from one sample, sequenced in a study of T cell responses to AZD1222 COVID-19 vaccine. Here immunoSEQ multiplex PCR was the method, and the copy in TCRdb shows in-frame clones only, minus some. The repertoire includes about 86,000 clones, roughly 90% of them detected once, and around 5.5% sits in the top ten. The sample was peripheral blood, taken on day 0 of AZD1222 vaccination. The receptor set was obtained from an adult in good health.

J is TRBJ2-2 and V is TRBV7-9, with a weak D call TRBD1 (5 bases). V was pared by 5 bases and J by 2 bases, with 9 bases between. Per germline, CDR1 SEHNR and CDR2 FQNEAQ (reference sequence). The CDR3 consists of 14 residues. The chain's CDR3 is CASSRQGNTGELFF. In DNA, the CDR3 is TGTGCCAGCAGCCGGCAGGGCAACACCGGGGAGCTGTTTTTT.

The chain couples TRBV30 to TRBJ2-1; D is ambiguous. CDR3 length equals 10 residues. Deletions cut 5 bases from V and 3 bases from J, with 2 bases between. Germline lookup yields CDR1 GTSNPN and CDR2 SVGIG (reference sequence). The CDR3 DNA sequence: TGTGCCTGGGACTACAATGAGCAGTTCTTC. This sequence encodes CAWDYNEQFF.

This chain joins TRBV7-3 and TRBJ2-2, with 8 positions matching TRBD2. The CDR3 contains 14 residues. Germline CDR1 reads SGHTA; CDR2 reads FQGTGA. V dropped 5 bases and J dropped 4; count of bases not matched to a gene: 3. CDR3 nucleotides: TGTGCCAGCAGCCCGGGGACTAGCACCGGGGAGCTGTTTTTT. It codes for CASSPGTSTGELFF.

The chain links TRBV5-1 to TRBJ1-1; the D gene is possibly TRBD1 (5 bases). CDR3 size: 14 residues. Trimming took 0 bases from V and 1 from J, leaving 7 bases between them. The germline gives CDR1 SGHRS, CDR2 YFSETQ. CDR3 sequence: CASSLDGGNTEAFF. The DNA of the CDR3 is TGCGCCAGCAGCTTGGACGGGGGGAACACTGAAGCTTTCTTT.

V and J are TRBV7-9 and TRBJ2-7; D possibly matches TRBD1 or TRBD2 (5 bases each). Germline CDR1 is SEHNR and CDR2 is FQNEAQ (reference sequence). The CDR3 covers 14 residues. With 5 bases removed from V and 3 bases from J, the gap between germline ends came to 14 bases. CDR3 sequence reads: CASSQRGTDYEQYF. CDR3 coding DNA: TGTGCCAGCAGCCAGCGAGGGACCGACTACGAGCAGTACTTC.

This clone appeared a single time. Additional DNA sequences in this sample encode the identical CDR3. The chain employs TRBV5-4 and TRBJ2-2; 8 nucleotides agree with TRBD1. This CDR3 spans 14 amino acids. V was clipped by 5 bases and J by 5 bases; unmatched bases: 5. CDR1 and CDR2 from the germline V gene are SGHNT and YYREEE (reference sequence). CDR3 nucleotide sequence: TGTGCCAGCAGAAGGGACAGGCAGACCGGGGAGCTGTTTTTT. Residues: CASRRDRQTGELFF.

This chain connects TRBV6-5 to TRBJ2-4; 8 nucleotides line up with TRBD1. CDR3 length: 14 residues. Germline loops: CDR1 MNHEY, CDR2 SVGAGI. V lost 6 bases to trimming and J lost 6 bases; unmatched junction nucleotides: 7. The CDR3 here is CASSLDRVRNIQYF. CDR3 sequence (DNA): TGTGCCAGCAGCCTGGACAGGGTTCGAAACATTCAGTACTTC.

The CDR3 DNA sequence: TGTGCCAGCAGGCAACAGGGGGCGGAGGAAAAACTGTTTTTT. This sequence encodes CASRQQGAEEKLFF. The chain carries TRBV14 and TRBJ1-4, with 9 bases fitting TRBD1. From germline, CDR1 is SGHDN and CDR2 FVKESK. V was clipped by 6 bases and J by 8 bases; unmatched bases: 7. The CDR3 is made up of 14 amino acids.

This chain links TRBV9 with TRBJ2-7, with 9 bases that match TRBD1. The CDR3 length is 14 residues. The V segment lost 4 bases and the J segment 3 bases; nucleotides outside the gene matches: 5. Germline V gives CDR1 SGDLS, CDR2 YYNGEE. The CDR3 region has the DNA TGTGCCAGCAGCAGGGCGGACAGGGGCTACGAGCAGTACTTC. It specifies CASSRADRGYEQYF. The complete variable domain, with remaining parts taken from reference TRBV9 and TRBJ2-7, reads DSGVTQTPKHLITATGQRVTLRCSPRSGDLSVYWYQQSLDQGLQFLIQYYNGEERAKGNILERFSAQQFPDLHSELNLSSLELGDSALYFCASSRADRGYEQYFGPGTRLTVT.

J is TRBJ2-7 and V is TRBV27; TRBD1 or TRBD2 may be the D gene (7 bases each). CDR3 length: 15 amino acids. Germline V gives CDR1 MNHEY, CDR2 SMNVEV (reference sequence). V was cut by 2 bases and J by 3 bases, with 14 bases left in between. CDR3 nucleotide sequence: TGTGCCAGCAGTTTACTCCAGGGGGGGAGCTACGAGCAGTACTTC. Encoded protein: CASSLLQGGSYEQYF.

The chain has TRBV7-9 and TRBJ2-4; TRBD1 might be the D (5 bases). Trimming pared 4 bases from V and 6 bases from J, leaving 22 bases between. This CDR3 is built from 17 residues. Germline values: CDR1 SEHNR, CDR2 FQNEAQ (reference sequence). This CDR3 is CASSSTDILTDLNIQYF. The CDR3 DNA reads TGTGCCAGCAGCTCCACGGACATTCTAACGGACCTAAACATTCAGTACTTC. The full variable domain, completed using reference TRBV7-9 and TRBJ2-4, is DTGVSQNPRHKITKRGQNVTFRCDPISEHNRLYWYRQTLGQGPEFLTYFQNEAQLEKSRLLSDRFSAERPKGSFSTLEIQRTEQGDSAMYLCASSSTDILTDLNIQYFGAGTRLSVL.

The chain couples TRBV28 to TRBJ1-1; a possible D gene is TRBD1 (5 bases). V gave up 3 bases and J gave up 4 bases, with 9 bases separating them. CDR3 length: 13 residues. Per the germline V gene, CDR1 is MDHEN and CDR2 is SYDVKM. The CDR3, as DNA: TGTGCCAGCAGTTTGGGGCAGTTCACTGAAGCTTTCTTT. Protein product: CASSLGQFTEAFF.

The CDR3 sequence is CASSLDAGTYNEQFF. The DNA of the CDR3 is TGTGCCAGCAGCTTAGACGCGGGCACATACAATGAGCAGTTCTTC. The gene calls are TRBV11-3 and TRBJ2-1, with D perhaps matching TRBD2 (5 bases). From germline, CDR1 is SGHNT and CDR2 YENEEA. The CDR3 contains 15 residues. Between the trimmed V and J ends, which lost 0 bases and 4 bases, there was a span of 10 bases.

The CDR3 protein is CASSLSGSAYNEQFF. The CDR3 DNA reads as TGTGCCAGCAGTCTGAGCGGGAGCGCCTACAATGAGCAGTTCTTC. The chain joins TRBV7-6 to TRBJ2-1; 8 positions match TRBD2. J gave up 2 bases and V 6 bases, and 6 bases lay outside the gene matches. CDR3 size: 15 residues. The germline V gene encodes CDR1 SGHVS and CDR2 FNYEAQ.

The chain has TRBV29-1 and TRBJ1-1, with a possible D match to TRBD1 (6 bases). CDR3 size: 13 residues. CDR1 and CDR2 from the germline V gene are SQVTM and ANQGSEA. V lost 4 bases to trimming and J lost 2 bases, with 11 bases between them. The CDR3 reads CSVVSGTNTEAFF. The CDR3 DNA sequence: TGCAGCGTTGTCTCCGGGACAAACACTGAAGCTTTCTTT.

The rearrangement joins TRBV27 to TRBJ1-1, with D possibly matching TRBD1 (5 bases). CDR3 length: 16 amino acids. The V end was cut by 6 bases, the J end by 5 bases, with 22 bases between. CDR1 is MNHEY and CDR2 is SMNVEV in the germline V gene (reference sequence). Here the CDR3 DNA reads TGTGCCAGCAGCCGTCCCGGGACTTACCCGGCTACTGAAGCTTTCTTT. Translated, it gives CASSRPGTYPATEAFF.

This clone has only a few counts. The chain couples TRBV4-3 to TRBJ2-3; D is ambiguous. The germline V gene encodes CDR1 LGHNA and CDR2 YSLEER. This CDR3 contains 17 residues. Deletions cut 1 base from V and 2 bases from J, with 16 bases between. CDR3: CASSQVGRIDYTDTQYF. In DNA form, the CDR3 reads TGCGCCAGCAGCCAAGTAGGCAGAATCGATTACACAGATACGCAGTATTTT.

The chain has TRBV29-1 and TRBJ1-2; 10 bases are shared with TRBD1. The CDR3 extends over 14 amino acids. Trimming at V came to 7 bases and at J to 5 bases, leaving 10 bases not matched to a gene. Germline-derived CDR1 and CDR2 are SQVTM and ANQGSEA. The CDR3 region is CSAQPPGQGYGYTF. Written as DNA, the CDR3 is TGCAGCGCACAACCCCCGGGACAGGGGTATGGCTACACCTTC.

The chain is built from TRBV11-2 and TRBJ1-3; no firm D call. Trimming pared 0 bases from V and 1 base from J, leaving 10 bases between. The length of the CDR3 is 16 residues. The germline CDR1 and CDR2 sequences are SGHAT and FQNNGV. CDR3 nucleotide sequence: TGTGCCAGCAGCTTAGAGGGCAGCTATTCTGGAAACACCATATATTTT. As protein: CASSLEGSYSGNTIYF.

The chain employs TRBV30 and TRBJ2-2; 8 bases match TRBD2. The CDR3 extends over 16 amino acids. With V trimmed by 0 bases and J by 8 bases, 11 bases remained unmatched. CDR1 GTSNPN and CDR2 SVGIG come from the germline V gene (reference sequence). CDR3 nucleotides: TGTGCCTGGAGTGTACAAGGGACTAGAAGAAATGGGGAGCTGTTTTTT. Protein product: CAWSVQGTRRNGELFF.

The CDR3: CASSLDSANTGELFF. DNA of the CDR3: TGTGCCAGCAGCTTAGACAGCGCGAACACCGGGGAGCTGTTTTTT. This chain uses TRBV7-2 with TRBJ2-2; D is undetermined. Germline V gives CDR1 SGHTA, CDR2 FQGNSA. The ends were cut back, 1 base at V and 0 bases at J, with 6 bases in the middle. The CDR3 is made up of 15 amino acids.

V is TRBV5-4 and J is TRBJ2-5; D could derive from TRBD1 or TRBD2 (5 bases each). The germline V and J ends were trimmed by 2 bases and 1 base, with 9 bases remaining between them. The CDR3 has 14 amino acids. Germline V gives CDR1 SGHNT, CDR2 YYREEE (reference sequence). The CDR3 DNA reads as TGTGCCAGCAGCTTTGGGGGAGTCCAAGAGACCCAGTACTTC. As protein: CASSFGGVQETQYF. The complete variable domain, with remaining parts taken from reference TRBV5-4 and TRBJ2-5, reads ETGVTQSPTHLIKTRGQQVTLRCSSQSGHNTVSWYQQALGQGPQFIFQYYREEENGRGNFPPRFSGLQFPNYSSELNVNALELDDSALYLCASSFGGVQETQYFGPGTRLLVL.

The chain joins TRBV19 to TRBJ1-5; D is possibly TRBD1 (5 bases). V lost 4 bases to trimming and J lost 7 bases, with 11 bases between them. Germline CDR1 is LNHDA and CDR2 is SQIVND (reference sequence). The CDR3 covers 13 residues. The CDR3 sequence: CASSRGARQPQHF. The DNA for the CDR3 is TGTGCCAGTAGTAGAGGGGCTCGGCAGCCCCAGCATTTT. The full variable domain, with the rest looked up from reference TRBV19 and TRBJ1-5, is DGGITQSPKYLFRKEGQNVTLSCEQNLNHDAMYWYRQDPGQGLRLIYYSQIVNDFQKGDIAEGYSVSREKKESFPLTVTSAQKNPTAFYLCASSRGARQPQHFGDGTRLSIL.

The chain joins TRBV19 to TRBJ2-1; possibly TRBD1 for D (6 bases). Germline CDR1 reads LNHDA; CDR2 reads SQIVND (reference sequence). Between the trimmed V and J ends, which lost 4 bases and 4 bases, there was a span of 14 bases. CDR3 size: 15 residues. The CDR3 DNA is TGTGCCAGTAGTAAACAGGGAATACCGTACAATGAGCAGTTCTTC. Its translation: CASSKQGIPYNEQFF.

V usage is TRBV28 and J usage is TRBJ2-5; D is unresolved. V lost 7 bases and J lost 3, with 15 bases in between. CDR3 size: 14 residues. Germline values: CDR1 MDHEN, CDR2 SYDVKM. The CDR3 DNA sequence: TGTGCCAGCATGGCCTTGGGTAGTGAAGAGACCCAGTACTTC. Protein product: CASMALGSEETQYF.

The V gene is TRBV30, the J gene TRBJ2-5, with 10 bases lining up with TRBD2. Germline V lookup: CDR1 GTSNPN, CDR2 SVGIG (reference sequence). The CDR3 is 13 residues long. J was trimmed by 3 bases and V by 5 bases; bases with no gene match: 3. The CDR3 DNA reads TGTGCCTGGGTTAGCGGGAGGAAAGAGACCCAGTACTTC. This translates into CAWVSGRKETQYF. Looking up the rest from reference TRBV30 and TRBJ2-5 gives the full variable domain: SQTIHQWPATLVQPVGSPLSLECTVEGTSNPNLYWYRQAAGRGLQLLFYSVGIGQISSEVPQNLSASRPQDRQFILSSKKLLLSDSGFYLCAWVSGRKETQYFGPGTRLLVL.